This TCR beta chain was documented in a study of blood T cells in healthy people across ages. Primers used in a second PCR of about 7 to 12 cycles were a sample-barcoded 5' primer and a J-beta primer mix. TCRdb passed the 5' RACE reads through MiXCR, listing each CDR3 protein once. Seen here are roughly 2 million distinct CDR3 sequences, roughly 52% observed once, and the top ten hold about 2.1%. The donors, healthy Caucasians from Russia, were aged 6 to 90. The V gene end was trimmed by 9 bases and the J gene end by 5 bases; junction bases not matched to a gene: 13. The CDR3 runs to 16 residues. The germline CDR1 and CDR2 sequences are SNHLY and FYNNEI.

V gene TRBV2 combines with J gene TRBJ2-1; 10 bases match TRBD2. This receptor was taken from a woman aged 40-49 years in good health. The sequencing input was blood. The CDR3 DNA sequence: TGTGCCAGGCGGGAAATCGGACTAGCGGCAAACAATGAGCAGTTCTTC. It codes for CARREIGLAANNEQFF.